This T cell receptor beta chain emerged from a study of T cell responses to AZD1222 COVID-19 vaccine. Study-level points and caveats: Females outnumbered males among donors, who were mostly white British; clonal diversity was possibly underestimated. The peak T cell response came first, and repertoires were sampled only after it.

Profiling relied on immunoSEQ multiplex PCR, and the TCRdb table lists in-frame clones only, not all of them. The data contain around 150,000 clones, approximately 88% of them singletons. A word on this clone: What it recognizes is unknown.

This CDR3 is built from 13 residues. The V end was cut by 4 bases, the J end by 4 bases, with 10 bases between. Germline V gene data show CDR1 as MNHEY and CDR2 as SVGEGT. The sequence was obtained from an adult in good health. V gene TRBV6-2 or TRBV6-3 combines with J gene TRBJ1-2; D is possibly TRBD1 (5 bases). The sequencing used peripheral blood, collected on day 0 of MenACWY control vaccination. CDR3 nucleotides: TGTGCCAGCAGTTCCGGGACGATCTATGGCTACACCTTC. It translates to CASSSGTIYGYTF.